These 10 T cell receptor beta chains originate from one sample sequenced in a study of blood T cell repertoires in COVID-19. Method: immunoSEQ multiplex PCR; TCRdb's copy keeps in-frame clones and lacks some. Of about 180,000 clones listed, 85% to 90% are singletons. Sequencing was done on a sample of peripheral blood. The receptors stem from a woman under 40 with active or convalescent COVID-19.

The CDR3 bases are TGCGCCAGCAGCTTGGTCGGGACAGGGATCGGAAACACCATATATTTT. Protein: CASSLVGTGIGNTIYF. V usage is TRBV5-1 and J usage is TRBJ1-3; 9 bases line up with TRBD1. The V and J ends lost 0 bases and 4 bases, in that order; junction bases with no gene match: 5. The CDR3 runs 16 residues. Germline values: CDR1 SGHRS, CDR2 YFSETQ.

V is TRBV6-2 or TRBV6-3 and J is TRBJ1-5; 9 nucleotides agree with TRBD1. J lost 6 bases, V lost 5 bases, and 5 bases had no gene match. The CDR3 spans 14 residues. CDR1 MNHEY and CDR2 SVGEGT come from the germline V gene. In DNA, the CDR3 is TGTGCCAGCAGTCGACAGGGGGTTCTTCAGCCCCAGCATTTT. It specifies CASSRQGVLQPQHF.

This clone showed up just a few times. This chain connects TRBV3-1 (or the pseudogene TRBV3-2) to TRBJ2-5, with 10 positions matching TRBD2. The CDR3 covers 15 residues. The J segment lost 3 bases and the V segment lost 8 bases, leaving 9 bases of the junction unmatched. Germline V gene data show CDR1 as LGHDT and CDR2 as YNNKEL (reference sequence). For the CDR3, the DNA is TGTGCCAGCGGGGACACCGGACTAGCGGAAGAGACCCAGTACTTC. This gives the protein CASGDTGLAEETQYF.

The chain recombines TRBV5-4 with TRBJ1-2; D is unresolved. V gave up 5 bases and J gave up 10 bases, with 24 bases separating them. Germline CDR1 and CDR2: SGHNT and YYREEE (reference sequence). The CDR3 is 15 residues long. The CDR3 loop is CASSPRSTLIVDYTF. The CDR3 coding sequence is TGTGCCAGCAGTCCCCGGTCGACTTTAATAGTTGACTACACCTTC.

CDR3 loop: CASSRDPGQPNTEAFF. The CDR3 region has the DNA TGTGCCAGCAGCAGGGACCCGGGACAACCGAACACTGAAGCTTTCTTT. This sequence joins TRBV5-6 and TRBJ1-1, with a weak D call TRBD1 (6 bases). V was pared by 4 bases and J by 1 base, with 17 bases between. This CDR3 contains 16 residues. Germline CDR1 and CDR2: SGHDT and YYEEEE.

In this sample, this clone turned up a few times. The rearrangement uses TRBV19 and TRBJ2-7; a possible D gene is TRBD1 (5 bases). Germline V gene lookup returns CDR1 LNHDA and CDR2 SQIVND (reference sequence). This CDR3 contains 13 residues. Deletions cut 3 bases from V and 4 bases from J, with 10 bases between. DNA for the CDR3: TGTGCCAGTAGTATCCCAGGGCGGTACGAGCAGTACTTC. It specifies CASSIPGRYEQYF.

The rearrangement joins TRBV30 to TRBJ2-7; D perhaps matches TRBD1 (5 bases). Trimming left V 2 bases short and J 6 bases short, with 11 bases between. This CDR3 has 12 amino acids. Germline V CDR1 and CDR2: GTSNPN, SVGIG (reference sequence). CDR3 coding DNA: TGTGCCTGGAGTCGGTCGACAGCCGAGCAGTACTTC. It codes for CAWSRSTAEQYF.

This sequence joins TRBV15 and TRBJ1-4; D gene uncertain. V lost 1 base and J lost 0, with 9 bases in between. Germline V lookup: CDR1 LNHNV, CDR2 YYDKDF (reference sequence). This CDR3 is built from 16 residues. The CDR3 loop reads CATSRVIGATNEKLFF. For the CDR3, the DNA is TGTGCCACCAGCAGAGTAATCGGGGCAACTAATGAAAAACTGTTTTTT. Full variable domain (outside the CDR3, taken from reference TRBV15 and TRBJ1-4): DAMVIQNPRYQVTQFGKPVTLSCSQTLNHNVMYWYQQKSSQAPKLLFHYYDKDFNNEADTPDNFQSRRPNTSFCFLDIRSPGLGDTAMYLCATSRVIGATNEKLFFGSGTQLSVL.

CDR3 region: CASTPTGQNIQYF. In DNA form, the CDR3 reads TGTGCCAGCACTCCGACAGGCCAGAACATTCAGTACTTC. The V call is TRBV6-1, the J call TRBJ2-4; a weak D match, TRBD1 (6 bases). Germline loops: CDR1 MNHNS, CDR2 SASEGT. The CDR3 runs 13 residues. The V end was cut by 7 bases, the J end by 7 bases, with 14 bases between.

The chain links TRBV7-2 to TRBJ1-2, with 7 bases identical to TRBD1. V was clipped by 3 bases and J by 2 bases; unmatched bases: 6. CDR3 size: 15 residues. Germline CDR1 reads SGHTA; CDR2 reads FQGNSA. The CDR3 DNA follows: TGTGCCAGCAGCTTTTCCCCACAGGGGAACTATGGCTACACCTTC. The encoded protein is CASSFSPQGNYGYTF.